This T cell receptor beta chain stems from a study of blood T cells in healthy people across ages. For the second PCR, which ran for about 6 to 12 cycles, a sample-barcoded 5' primer and a J-beta primer mix were used. Each CDR3 protein is one row after TCRdb ran MiXCR on the 5' RACE reads. The sample lists about 640,000 distinct CDR3 sequences, about 54% seen once, with roughly 34% in the top ten. This clonotype was observed a handful of times. Germline V gives CDR1 KGHDR, CDR2 SFDVKD. The CDR3 loop spans 13 amino acids. The V gene lost 3 bases and the J gene lost 5 bases, with 7 bases spanning the gap.

J is TRBJ2-1 and V is TRBV24-1; no clear D. The sequence came from a man aged 60 to 69 in good health. The sequenced material came from blood. CDR3 amino acids: CATSDPANNEQFF. The CDR3 DNA follows: TGTGCCACCAGTGATCCCGCGAACAATGAGCAGTTCTTC.